This T cell receptor beta chain was captured by sequencing in a study of T-cell reconstitution after alpha-beta-depleted transplantation in children. This CDR3 has 16 amino acids. CDR1 is MNHEY and CDR2 is SMNVEV in the germline V gene (reference sequence). The ends lost 5 bases at V and 4 bases at J; junction bases unmatched: 8. This clonotype appeared a few times. The authors prepared the TCRbeta library with unique molecular identifiers. TCRdb fed the PCR reads into MiXCR, producing one record per CDR3 protein. This repertoire shows approximately 510,000 distinct CDR3 sequences, 15% to 20% found once; its top ten account for 3% to 4%.

This receptor was taken from a human donor who donated a stem cell graft to a child with acute lymphoblastic leukemia. Sequenced here: PBMCs from the stem cell graft donor, sampled from the stem cell graft. V gene TRBV27 combines with J gene TRBJ2-1; 10 bases are a match to TRBD1. CDR3 DNA sequence: TGTGCCAGCAGTCCAAGGACAGGGGGGCGTTACAATGAGCAGTTCTTC. Translation gives CASSPRTGGRYNEQFF.